Shown below are 4 T cell receptor beta chains from a single sample sequenced in a study of T cell repertoires in cytomegalovirus infection. TCRdb passed the reads through MiXCR, listing each CDR3 protein once. The data contain about 130,000 distinct CDR3 sequences, 20% to 30% of them singletons. For these TCRs, the target antigens are not known. Sequenced sample: PBMCs, sequenced either directly or after in vitro stimulation (not recorded which). These receptors originate from a human donor in good health (CMV status not recorded). Some clones in this sample may be carry-over from other donors' samples.

This clonotype came up a few times. The chain combines TRBV10-3 with TRBJ1-2, with a possible D match to TRBD1 (6 bases). Germline CDR1 reads ENHRY; CDR2 reads SYGVKD. V shed 6 bases and J shed 1 base, with 12 bases lying between them. This CDR3 region has 14 residues. CDR3 DNA: TGTGCCATCAGACCAGGACAGTTTAACTATGGCTACACCTTC. It translates to CAIRPGQFNYGYTF.

The chain recombines TRBV9 with TRBJ2-7; the D is unclear. CDR1 is SGDLS and CDR2 is YYNGEE in the germline V gene. This CDR3 contains 14 residues. The germline V and J ends were trimmed by 4 bases and 4 bases, with 15 bases remaining between them. CDR3 sequence: CASSLTLPLYEQYV. CDR3 DNA: TGTGCCAGCAGCTTGACCCTACCGCTTTACGAGCAGTACGTC.

This clonotype was seen only once. J is TRBJ2-7 and V is TRBV7-6; unclear D gene. The germline gives CDR1 SGHVS, CDR2 FNYEAQ. CDR3 length: 16 residues. With 5 bases removed from V and 6 bases from J, the gap between germline ends came to 23 bases. The CDR3 DNA sequence: TGTGCCAGCAGCCAATGGGAACCCCTCGTTGCCTCCGAGCAGTACGTC. This encodes CASSQWEPLVASEQYV.

The rearrangement links TRBV6-2 or TRBV6-3 to TRBJ2-5; 7 bases line up with TRBD2. This CDR3 region has 17 residues. Trimming removed 2 bases from V and 0 bases from J; junction bases left unmatched: 9. Per the germline V gene, CDR1 is MNHEY and CDR2 is SVGEGT. Here the CDR3 DNA reads TGTGCCAGCAGTTACGGGGCGACTAGCCGAAACCAAGAGACCCAGTACTTC. This translates into CASSYGATSRNQETQYF.